This entry describes one T cell receptor (beta chain). Its antigen is still unknown. V was shortened by 4 bases and J by 3 bases, with 12 bases between the two germline ends. CDR1 is MNHEY, CDR2 SMNVEV, per germline (reference sequence). The CDR3 is 14 amino acids. The sample originates from a study of T cell responses to AZD1222 COVID-19 vaccine. At the level of the study: Pooled together were second doses at about 4 or about 12 weeks. Regarding the study as a whole: Clonal diversity may have been underestimated in mostly white British donors. Unmutated variant regions are reportedly the target of nearly half of TCRs that are spike-specific. Only six individuals given AZD1222 were seropositive at baseline.

Measured with immunoSEQ multiplex PCR; TCRdb has only the in-frame clones, and not every one. The sample includes roughly 80,000 clones, 70% to 90% of them seen just once. The receptor comes from an adult in good health. The V gene is TRBV27, the J gene TRBJ1-2, with a possible D match to TRBD1 (5 bases). The source was peripheral blood, collected on day 0 of AZD1222 vaccination. The DNA for the CDR3 is TGTGCCAGCAGTTACGGATTAGGGGACTATGGCTACACCTTC. This sequence encodes CASSYGLGDYGYTF.